This TCR beta chain was sequenced for a study of B cell selection in AIRE deficiency (dated by TCRdb to the late 2010s). Study-level background: TCRbeta repertoires of sorted blood CD4+ conventional T cells and regulatory T cells were compared between AIRE-deficient patients and healthy controls. The TCR-sequenced cohort comprised about five AIRE-deficient APECED patients and about five healthy control donors. The full study reports these points: In terms of TCRBV gene usage, CDR3 length and TCR diversity, Tconv and Treg cells from AIRE-deficient patients looked similar to Tconv and Treg cells from healthy donors. Only TCRbeta chains were sequenced, and roughly 40% of the Treg sequences shared among healthy donors were also detected in healthy Tconv cells, possibly owing to differing TCRalpha chains. Of over 3,000 shared Treg TCRbeta sequences, around 31% were shared only among healthy donors and roughly 9.4% only among patients, suggesting less efficient Treg selection without AIRE. Around 31% of the Treg TCRbeta sequences shared among healthy donors were detected in patient Tconv cells, suggesting that Treg-biased clones are diverted into the Tconv compartment. Shared Treg sequences had shorter CDR3s, reflecting a bias toward rearrangements with few non-templated nucleotide insertions.

The cysteine opens and the phenylalanine closes a CDR3 of 14 amino acids. Only the CDR3 portion is preserved as DNA: 42 bases, with reading frame beginning at the first base. Relative to germline, V is 1 base shorter and J is 1 base shorter, with 7 bases between their ends. CDR1 and CDR2 were assigned from the germline V gene (reference sequence) as LNHNV and YYDKDF. The immunoSEQ platform was used to sequence the TCRbeta chain. The authors' analysis ran thus. When Treg repertoires were pooled, about 5.65x10^4 distinct TCRbeta sequences were obtained from patients and roughly 1x10^5 from healthy donors. Treg TCRbeta sequences shared by two or more individuals were defined as public, and these public Treg TCRbeta sequences were subsequently searched for in Tconv repertoires. Group differences were tested with Mann-Whitney U tests and Bonferroni-Dunn correction in GraphPad Prism 7.03. TCRdb retrieved this table from immuneACCESS and kept in-frame rearrangements only. Not all clones are present; in checked studies, unresolved V genes account for under half, and no reason is known for the remainder. That table gives V, J and clone size, and the DNA gave D and trimming. The table for this sample lists about 21,000 clones; about 94% of them were counted only once. 2% of the sample is taken by the ten largest.

Concerning this clone itself: No antigen is known for it. No qualities accompany the bases; no much larger clone lies one base away.

Regulatory T cells were sorted as cells that were CD4+CD25hiCD127low/negative. The AIRE-deficient patients had APECED syndrome. Sorting of Tconv and Treg cells intended for TCRbeta sequencing was performed on a FACSAria flow cytometer. The sorted cells went into 5-ml round-bottom polystyrene tubes, and the dry cell pellets were then frozen at -80 degrees C until sequencing. Sequencing used Tregs sorted from PBMCs. This sequence was found in a human donor with AIRE deficiency. The rearranged segments are TRBV15 and TRBJ1-1; a confident D gene designation cannot be given. The DNA sequence reads TGTGCCACCAGCAGAGGCCTCGGGAACACTGAAGCTTTCTTT. Its amino acids are CATSRGLGNTEAFF.